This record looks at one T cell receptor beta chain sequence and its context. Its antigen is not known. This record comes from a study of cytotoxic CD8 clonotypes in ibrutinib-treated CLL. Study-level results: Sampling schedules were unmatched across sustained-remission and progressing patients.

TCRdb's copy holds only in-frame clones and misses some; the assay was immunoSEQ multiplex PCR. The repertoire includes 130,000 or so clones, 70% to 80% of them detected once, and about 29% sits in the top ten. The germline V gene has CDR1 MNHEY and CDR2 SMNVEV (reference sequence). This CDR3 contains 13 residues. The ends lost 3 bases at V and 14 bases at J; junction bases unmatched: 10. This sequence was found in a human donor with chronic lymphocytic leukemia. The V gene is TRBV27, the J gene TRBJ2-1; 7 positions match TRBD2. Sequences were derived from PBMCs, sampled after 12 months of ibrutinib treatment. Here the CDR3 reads CASSLGSGVGEFF. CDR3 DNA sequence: TGTGCCAGCAGTTTGGGGAGCGGGGTCGGGGAGTTCTTC.